These 24 T cell receptor beta chains were all obtained from the same sample, sequenced in a study of CD8+CD57+ T cells in acquired aplastic anemia. CDR3 and TCR beta VDJ profiling relied on a genomic DNA template. TCRdb re-called the reads through MiXCR, storing one row per CDR3 protein. The data hold 110,000 or so distinct CDR3 sequences, with 51% observed a single time. The sequenced sample was sorted CD4+, CD8+, or CD8+CD57+ T cells (not recorded which) from PBMCs. The receptors come from a human donor in good health, serving as a control.

The chain recombines TRBV29-1 with TRBJ2-1; D remains ambiguous. The CDR3 has 12 residues. The V gene's germline CDR1 is SQVTM and CDR2 ANQGSEA. V lost 6 bases and J 8 bases, leaving 14 bases between the germline ends. The CDR3 nucleotides read TGCAGCGTGCACTTCCGGACGGATGAGCAGTTCTTC. This sequence encodes CSVHFRTDEQFF.

This clonotype appeared a few times. V and J are TRBV7-6 and TRBJ2-2, with D perhaps given as TRBD1 or TRBD2 (5 bases each). The V end was cut by 5 bases, the J end by 6 bases, with 10 bases between. Per the germline V gene, CDR1 is SGHVS and CDR2 is FNYEAQ. The CDR3 runs to 13 residues. CDR3 nucleotides: TGTGCCAGCAGCCCATTGGGGGCCGGGGAGCTGTTTTTT. Its translation is CASSPLGAGELFF.

This clonotype was detected many times. The CDR3 is CSARGRGSYEQYF. The CDR3 bases are TGCAGTGCTAGAGGCAGGGGGAGCTACGAGCAGTACTTC. J is TRBJ2-7 and V is TRBV20-1; TRBD1 matches 7 bases. Trimming removed 1 base from V and 3 bases from J; junction bases left unmatched: 3. CDR1 DFQATT and CDR2 SNEGSKA come from the germline V gene (reference sequence). The CDR3 consists of 13 residues.

This chain uses TRBV20-1 with TRBJ1-1; D uncertain. This CDR3 has 13 residues. V lost 3 bases to trimming and J lost 3 bases, with 11 bases between them. From germline, CDR1 is DFQATT and CDR2 SNEGSKA (reference sequence). This chain's CDR3 is CSARAAKDTEAFF. The CDR3 coding sequence is TGCAGTGCTAGGGCAGCAAAGGACACTGAAGCTTTCTTT.

In its sample, this clonotype was seen many times. The chain carries TRBV3-1 and TRBJ2-7, with 14 bases that match TRBD2. This CDR3 region has 17 residues. Germline loops: CDR1 LGHDT, CDR2 YNNKEL (reference sequence). V gave up 5 bases and J gave up 2 bases; unmatched junction bases: 8. The CDR3 here is CASSYGTSGGGTYEQYF. As DNA, the CDR3 is TGTGCCAGCAGCTACGGGACTAGCGGGGGTGGGACCTACGAGCAGTACTTC.

CDR3 loop: CSARAGQGKYF. The CDR3 nucleotides read TGCAGTGCTAGAGCGGGACAGGGGAAGTATTTT. The chain couples TRBV20-1 to TRBJ2-3; 10 bases fit TRBD1. CDR1 DFQATT and CDR2 SNEGSKA come from the germline V gene (reference sequence). V lost 1 base, J lost 13 bases, and 2 bases stayed unmatched. This CDR3 comprises 11 residues.

This chain joins TRBV7-8 and TRBJ2-5, with D uncertain. The CDR3 consists of 14 residues. Per germline, CDR1 SGHVS and CDR2 FQNEAQ. The V and J ends lost 6 bases and 6 bases respectively, with 17 bases between them. The CDR3: CASSPGVGTQTQYF. CDR3 DNA sequence: TGTGCCAGCAGTCCCGGAGTGGGAACTCAGACCCAGTACTTC.

This sequence joins TRBV14 and TRBJ1-6, with D possibly matching TRBD1 (6 bases). The V and J ends lost 1 base and 9 bases respectively, with 16 bases between them. This CDR3 region has 16 residues. Germline CDR1 reads SGHDN; CDR2 reads FVKESK. The CDR3 reads CASSQVLGGAPSPLHF. For the CDR3, the DNA is TGTGCCAGCAGCCAAGTTTTGGGGGGGGCGCCTTCACCCCTCCACTTT.

The J gene is TRBJ1-6, the V gene TRBV15; possible D gene TRBD1, 5 bases. The germline V and J ends were trimmed by 0 bases and 10 bases, with 16 bases remaining between them. The CDR3 runs 16 residues. CDR1 and CDR2 from the germline V gene are LNHNV and YYDKDF (reference sequence). CDR3 coding DNA: TGTGCCACCAGCAGAGATGGGTGGGTTCGGGACTCACCCCTCCACTTT. Translating it yields CATSRDGWVRDSPLHF.

This clonotype has only a few counts. The V call is TRBV10-3, the J call TRBJ2-1; D gene unclear. V gave up 1 base and J gave up 6 bases, with 4 bases separating them. This CDR3 spans 12 amino acids. Germline-derived CDR1 and CDR2 are ENHRY and SYGVKD. CDR3 region: CAISEWSNEQFF. The CDR3 bases are TGTGCCATCAGTGAGTGGAGCAATGAGCAGTTCTTC.

This clonotype appeared a single time. The J gene is TRBJ1-2, the V gene TRBV4-2; D is uncertain. The CDR3 runs 15 residues. V dropped 4 bases and J dropped 0 bases, with 12 bases sitting between them. CDR1 is LGHNA, CDR2 YNFKEQ, per germline. CDR3 DNA: TGTGCCAGCAGCCCTGGAACGGGTTCTAACTATGGCTACACCTTC. Amino acids: CASSPGTGSNYGYTF.

This clonotype appeared a few times. V and J are TRBV6-2 or TRBV6-3 and TRBJ2-3; no clear D. The germline CDR1 and CDR2 sequences are MNHEY and SVGEGT. V lost 4 bases and J 0 bases, leaving 8 bases between the germline ends. CDR3 length: 14 residues. CDR3 protein: CASSFGASTDTQYF. The CDR3 nucleotides read TGTGCCAGCAGTTTTGGAGCAAGCACAGATACGCAGTATTTT.

V gene TRBV29-1 combines with J gene TRBJ1-2; D is possibly TRBD1 (5 bases). This CDR3 region has 15 residues. CDR1 SQVTM and CDR2 ANQGSEA come from the germline V gene. The V and J ends lost 6 bases and 0 bases respectively, with 17 bases between them. The CDR3 is CSVERGVGANYGYTF. CDR3 DNA: TGCAGCGTAGAAAGAGGGGTAGGGGCTAACTATGGCTACACCTTC.

This clonotype was recorded many times. The chain links TRBV6-2 or TRBV6-3 to TRBJ2-7; 7 bases fit TRBD1. The CDR3 has 14 residues. Germline values: CDR1 MNHEY, CDR2 SVGEGT. With 8 bases clipped from V and 0 bases from J, the junction kept 7 bases outside the gene matches. This CDR3 reads CASSPGTDSYEQYF. In DNA, the CDR3 is TGTGCCAGCTCCCCCGGGACAGACTCCTACGAGCAGTACTTC.

The rearrangement uses TRBV20-1 and TRBJ2-7; D is perhaps TRBD2 (5 bases). Germline V gene lookup returns CDR1 DFQATT and CDR2 SNEGSKA (reference sequence). The CDR3 length is 15 residues. Between the trimmed V and J ends, which lost 1 base and 2 bases, there was a span of 15 bases. The CDR3 spells CSARGDGLPAYEQYF. The CDR3 nucleotides are TGCAGTGCTAGAGGGGATGGACTGCCTGCCTACGAGCAGTACTTC.

The chain joins TRBV15 to TRBJ1-5; D gene unclear. Germline CDR1 and CDR2: LNHNV and YYDKDF (reference sequence). The CDR3 is 16 amino acids. The V gene lost 0 bases and the J gene lost 5 bases, with 14 bases spanning the gap. The CDR3 DNA reads as TGTGCCACCAGCAGAGACGGCGGACTGCATTATCAGCCCCAGCATTTT. Protein product: CATSRDGGLHYQPQHF.

The V and J genes are TRBV6-1 and TRBJ1-3, with D possibly TRBD1 on 6 matching bases. Trimming removed 3 bases from V and 4 bases from J, with 22 bases in between. There are 18 residues in the CDR3. Germline V lookup: CDR1 MNHNS, CDR2 SASEGT. DNA for the CDR3: TGTGCCAGCAGTGACAACGATGGGGGGGCCCTCGAAGGAAACACCATATATTTT. Translating it yields CASSDNDGGALEGNTIYF.

The sample holds many counts of this clonotype. V usage is TRBV9 and J usage is TRBJ1-6, with unresolved D. This CDR3 spans 16 amino acids. Germline V lookup: CDR1 SGDLS, CDR2 YYNGEE. The V end lost 1 base, the J end lost 14 bases, and 22 bases lay between the germline ends. CDR3 region: CASSVSDGNLLRTLHF. The CDR3 DNA reads TGTGCCAGCAGCGTATCCGACGGGAATTTATTGAGGACCCTCCACTTT.

This clonotype was found a few times. The rearrangement uses TRBV25-1 and TRBJ2-5; possibly TRBD1 for D (6 bases). V lost 4 bases to trimming and J lost 0 bases, with 9 bases between them. Germline V gene data show CDR1 as MGHDK and CDR2 as SYGVNS. This CDR3 comprises 14 residues. CDR3 residues: CASSAYRDQETQYF. DNA of the CDR3: TGTGCCAGCAGTGCCTACAGGGACCAAGAGACCCAGTACTTC.

V is TRBV29-1 and J is TRBJ2-3; maybe TRBD1 (5 bases). The CDR3 sequence is 11 residues long. CDR1 SQVTM and CDR2 ANQGSEA come from the germline V gene. V lost 3 bases and J lost 5, with 6 bases in between. The CDR3 spells CSVDRVDTQYF. As DNA, the CDR3 is TGCAGCGTTGACAGGGTAGATACGCAGTATTTT.

This CDR3 is CASSYRDIVKEAFF. For the CDR3, the DNA is TGCGCCAGCAGTTACCGGGACATTGTTAAAGAAGCTTTCTTT. V is TRBV10-2 and J is TRBJ1-1; perhaps TRBD1 as D (6 bases). V was shortened by 5 bases and J by 8 bases, with 18 bases between the two germline ends. This CDR3 has 14 amino acids. Per germline, CDR1 WSHSY and CDR2 SAAADI.

The V gene is TRBV29-1, the J gene TRBJ2-7; TRBD1 is a possible D gene (5 bases). V was cut by 2 bases and J by 5 bases, with 13 bases left in between. The V gene's germline CDR1 is SQVTM and CDR2 ANQGSEA. The CDR3 is made up of 13 amino acids. CDR3 sequence: CSVESTAQHEQYF. CDR3 DNA sequence: TGCAGCGTTGAATCGACAGCCCAACACGAGCAGTACTTC.

Points on this clonotype: An end of the junction does not agree with germline; a read error may underlie this. The V gene is TRBV5-5, the J gene TRBJ1-1; maybe TRBD1 (5 bases). Germline CDR1 SGHKS, CDR2 YYEKEE (reference sequence). The CDR3 has 14 residues. As DNA, the CDR3 is TGTGCCAGCAGCTTGGGGGACGGGGGGACTGAAGCTCTCTTT. Translated, it gives CASSLGDGGTEALF.

V gene TRBV4-3 combines with J gene TRBJ1-1; TRBD1 matches 12 bases. The CDR3 spans 17 residues. Germline trimming cut 4 bases from V and 6 bases from J; bases unmatched to any gene: 12. The germline gives CDR1 LGHNA, CDR2 YSLEER. The CDR3: CASSPGQGAQLGSEAFF. Written as DNA, the CDR3 is TGCGCCAGCAGCCCGGGACAGGGGGCGCAATTAGGCTCTGAAGCTTTCTTT.